The 17 T cell receptor beta chains reported below all come from one sample, sequenced in a study of blood T cell repertoires in COVID-19. The protocol was immunoSEQ multiplex PCR, while the TCRdb copy is restricted to in-frame clones and leaves out a portion. The sample records about 96,000 clones, around 84% being singletons. Sequenced: peripheral blood. The source is an older woman with acute or convalescent COVID-19.

The rearrangement uses TRBV4-3 and TRBJ1-2, with D unresolved. CDR1 is LGHNA, CDR2 YSLEER, per germline. The V and J ends lost 0 bases and 0 bases respectively, with 5 bases between them. This CDR3 spans 14 amino acids. CDR3 nucleotide sequence: TGCGCCAGCAGCCAAGAGACTTCTAACTATGGCTACACCTTC. Residues: CASSQETSNYGYTF.

This clone was found once. The V call is TRBV5-4, the J call TRBJ2-1, with TRBD2 matching over 14 bases. Germline-derived CDR1 and CDR2 are SGHNT and YYREEE (reference sequence). With 2 bases clipped from V and 7 bases from J, the junction kept 8 bases outside the gene matches. This CDR3 comprises 17 residues. This CDR3 reads CASSLDSGTSGGNEQFF. For the CDR3, the DNA is TGTGCCAGCAGCTTAGATTCGGGGACTAGCGGGGGTAATGAGCAGTTCTTC.

V and J are TRBV5-1 and TRBJ2-7; D unclear. The germline V gene encodes CDR1 SGHRS and CDR2 YFSETQ. There are 13 residues in the CDR3. The V and J ends lost 0 bases and 6 bases respectively, with 10 bases between them. The CDR3 reads CASSLAGLGEQYF. The CDR3 DNA sequence: TGCGCCAGCAGCTTGGCCGGGTTGGGCGAGCAGTACTTC.

The chain uses TRBV6-2 or TRBV6-3 and TRBJ2-5; TRBD2 aligns across 10 bases. This CDR3 region has 14 residues. V lost 5 bases, J lost 2 bases, and 2 bases stayed unmatched. CDR1 and CDR2 from the germline V gene are MNHEY and SVGEGT. The CDR3 reads CASSQLAGQETQYF. CDR3 nucleotide sequence: TGTGCCAGCAGTCAACTAGCGGGGCAAGAGACCCAGTACTTC.

The J gene is TRBJ1-1, the V gene TRBV4-3; 7 bases match TRBD1. V shed 0 bases and J 5 bases; nucleotides not matched to a gene: 6. Germline CDR1 reads LGHNA; CDR2 reads YSLEER. The CDR3 consists of 15 residues. The CDR3 sequence: CASSQDAGGGTEAFF. DNA of the CDR3: TGCGCCAGCAGCCAAGATGCAGGGGGTGGAACTGAAGCTTTCTTT.

The chain has TRBV7-6 and TRBJ2-6; D gene unclear. CDR1 SGHVS and CDR2 FNYEAQ come from the germline V gene. V was pared by 0 bases and J by 0 bases, with 6 bases between. The length of the CDR3 is 16 residues. The CDR3 nucleotides read TGTGCCAGCAGCTTAGCCTTTAACTCTGGGGCCAACGTCCTGACTTTC. This encodes CASSLAFNSGANVLTF.

V and J are TRBV12-3 or TRBV12-4 and TRBJ2-1; possibly TRBD1 for D (5 bases). The CDR3 spans 13 residues. The V end was cut by 7 bases, the J end by 3 bases, with 10 bases between. The CDR3 DNA sequence: TGTGCCAGCACCAAGGGGAACTACAATGAGCAGTTCTTC. This sequence encodes CASTKGNYNEQFF.

The chain uses TRBV19 and TRBJ1-5; the match to TRBD1 covers 8 bases. The CDR3 has 16 residues. V gave up 5 bases and J gave up 0 bases; unmatched junction bases: 6. Germline V CDR1 and CDR2: LNHDA, SQIVND (reference sequence). The CDR3 nucleotides read TGTGCCAGTAGTCTCGGGACAGGCCTTAGCAATCAGCCCCAGCATTTT. Translated, it gives CASSLGTGLSNQPQHF. Using reference TRBV19 and TRBJ1-5 for the parts outside the CDR3, the full variable domain is DGGITQSPKYLFRKEGQNVTLSCEQNLNHDAMYWYRQDPGQGLRLIYYSQIVNDFQKGDIAEGYSVSREKKESFPLTVTSAQKNPTAFYLCASSLGTGLSNQPQHFGDGTRLSIL.

The chain employs TRBV12-3 or TRBV12-4 and TRBJ1-2; no firm D call. V was shortened by 5 bases and J by 3 bases, with 10 bases between the two germline ends. The CDR3 has 13 amino acids. CDR3 coding DNA: TGTGCCAGCAGTAGGGCGAGGGACTATGGCTACACCTTC. As protein: CASSRARDYGYTF.

The rearrangement joins TRBV2 to TRBJ1-5; D not resolved. The CDR3 totals 13 residues. CDR1 and CDR2 (germline): SNHLY, FYNNEI. V lost 8 bases and J 2 bases, leaving 10 bases between the germline ends. CDR3 in amino acids: CASAREGNQPQHF. CDR3 DNA: TGTGCCAGCGCCCGGGAGGGCAATCAGCCCCAGCATTTT.

The chain employs TRBV27 and TRBJ1-4; D unclear. The length of the CDR3 is 16 residues. Trimming removed 3 bases from V and 5 bases from J, with 16 bases in between. Germline-derived CDR1 and CDR2 are MNHEY and SMNVEV (reference sequence). The chain's CDR3 is CASSLPTGANNEKLFF. CDR3 sequence (DNA): TGTGCCAGCAGTTTGCCGACTGGCGCTAACAATGAAAAACTGTTTTTT.

The chain couples TRBV10-3 to TRBJ2-1, with unresolved D. The CDR3 covers 15 residues. V was clipped by 2 bases and J by 1 base, with 9 bases between them. Germline values: CDR1 ENHRY, CDR2 SYGVKD. The CDR3 reads CAISEQAGSYNEQFF. CDR3 bases: TGTGCCATCAGTGAGCAAGCCGGGTCCTACAATGAGCAGTTCTTC.

This chain joins TRBV25-1 and TRBJ1-4; weak D call: TRBD1 (5 bases). The CDR3 is 14 residues long. V lost 3 bases and J lost 8, with 13 bases in between. Looked up from germline, CDR1 is MGHDK and CDR2 is SYGVNS. The CDR3 here is CASSEGGSGEKLFF. In nucleotides, the CDR3 is TGTGCCAGCAGTGAGGGGGGAAGTGGAGAAAAACTGTTTTTT.

The chain employs TRBV9 and TRBJ2-1; D is perhaps TRBD1 (6 bases). The CDR3 runs 15 residues. Germline CDR1 SGDLS, CDR2 YYNGEE. The V and J ends lost 0 bases and 6 bases respectively, with 13 bases between them. The CDR3 DNA reads TGTGCCAGCAGCGTAGAGGGGACAAGGGGCAATGAGCAGTTCTTC. This encodes CASSVEGTRGNEQFF.

The chain couples TRBV6-5 to TRBJ1-1; 8 bases line up with TRBD1. The J segment lost 10 bases and the V segment lost 6 bases, leaving 16 bases of the junction unmatched. CDR1 and CDR2 from the germline V gene are MNHEY and SVGAGI. This CDR3 spans 15 amino acids. This CDR3 is CASSDPGTGHFLAFF. The CDR3 DNA follows: TGTGCCAGCAGCGACCCTGGGACAGGTCATTTTTTAGCTTTCTTT.

This clone showed up just once. The J gene is TRBJ1-2, the V gene TRBV23-1; 10 bases align to TRBD1. Being an ORF, TRBV23-1 has a function that is uncertain. CDR3 length: 15 residues. V lost 3 bases and J lost 2; bases outside the gene matches: 3. The chain's CDR3 is CASSQSTGGNYGYTF. DNA of the CDR3: TGCGCCAGCAGTCAGTCGACAGGGGGCAACTATGGCTACACCTTC.

This chain connects TRBV2 to TRBJ2-4; possible D gene TRBD1, 6 bases. The CDR3 covers 13 residues. V was pared by 10 bases and J by 0 bases, with 10 bases between. Germline V gene data show CDR1 as SNHLY and CDR2 as FYNNEI. The DNA for the CDR3 is TGTGCCATCGGGACAATAGCCAAAAACATTCAGTACTTC. Translated: CAIGTIAKNIQYF. Full variable domain (rest looked up from reference TRBV2 and TRBJ2-4): EPEVTQTPSHQVTQMGQEVILRCVPISNHLYFYWYRQILGQKVEFLVSFYNNEISEKSEIFDDQFSVERPDGSNFTLKIRSTKLEDSAMYFCAIGTIAKNIQYFGAGTRLSVL.